The present T cell receptor (beta chain) was sequenced within a study of shared clonotypes between healthy human individuals. Study details: CD4 naive and memory got three plates each, CD8 naive two, CD8 memory one.

Broader study findings: Few donors limited the genetic and exposure-history diversity represented. Sequencing depth was expected to affect clonotype sharing among donors.

Germline CDR1 is ENHRY and CDR2 is SYGVKD. Between the trimmed V and J ends, which lost 6 bases and 3 bases, there was a span of 14 bases. The CDR3 spans 14 residues. The input for sorted-subset replicate PCRs was approximately 190 ng DNA, around 30,000 T cell genomes. Data came from immunoSEQ multiplex PCR; TCRdb stores just in-frame clones and leaves some out. The profile shows approximately 620,000 clones, more than 95% of them singletons. A note on this clone: Its antigen is not known.

The rearrangement joins TRBV10-3 to TRBJ1-1; D possibly corresponds to TRBD1 (5 bases). The sequence was collected from a woman aged 30 to 39 in good health. Material for sequencing was naive CD4+ T cells sorted from blood. Subset specified: CD45RA+ positively selected. DNA for the CDR3: TGTGCCATCAGAGCAGTTTCAGGGTACACTGAAGCTTTCTTT. This sequence encodes CAIRAVSGYTEAFF.